This T cell receptor (beta chain) was profiled in a study of blood T cell repertoires in COVID-19. Original methodology: Reference gene primer amplification gave nucleated cell count estimates. Using immunoSEQ multiplex PCR, the repertoire was profiled, and TCRdb retains in-frame clones only, with some absent. V, J and clone size reflect that table, while D and trimming were determined from the DNA. Found here are over 60,000 clones, about four fifths of them singletons; the top ten hold 9% to 10%. The V and J ends lost 6 bases and 0 bases, in that order; junction bases with no gene match: 4. The CDR3 covers 15 residues. The germline V gene has CDR1 MDHEN and CDR2 SYDVKM.

The chain carries TRBV28 and TRBJ1-4, with TRBD1 identical over 7 bases. The sample comprised peripheral blood. The clonotype comes from a human donor in a cohort sampled during active COVID-19. CDR3 nucleotide sequence: TGTGCCAGCAGCCCTACAGGGGCAACTAATGAAAAACTGTTTTTT. Its protein product is CASSPTGATNEKLFF. The entire variable domain, with the rest obtained from reference TRBV28 and TRBJ1-4, is as follows: DVKVTQSSRYLVKRTGEKVFLECVQDMDHENMFWYRQDPGLGLRLIYFSYDVKMKEKGDIPEGYSVSREKKERFSLILESASTNQTSMYLCASSPTGATNEKLFFGSGTQLSVL.